These 9 T cell receptor beta chains were sequenced from one sample in a study of T cells in women clearing cervical HPV infection. Only in-frame clones appear in the TCRdb table, and some are missing; sequencing was by immunoSEQ multiplex PCR. The ten top clones account for about 10%, within a sample of 15,000 or so clones. What was sequenced was blood buffy coat. The receptor source for this set is a woman between 18 and 75 years old with a cervical HPV16 infection that either progressed to CIN3+ or cleared (not recorded which).

A note on this clone: The read halts 3 residues ahead of the CDR3 end, with the missing end drawn from the germline J gene. This sequence joins TRBV5-1 and TRBJ2-5; 8 bases agree with TRBD1. The V gene end was trimmed by 1 base and the J gene end by 2 bases; junction bases not matched to a gene: 7. Germline-derived CDR1 and CDR2 are SGHRS and YFSETQ. The CDR3 loop spans 16 amino acids. The CDR3: CASSLYSGGSQETQYF. The sequenced part of the CDR3 DNA is TGCGCCAGCAGCTTGTATTCAGGGGGCTCACAAGAGACC.

Turning to this clone: From the germline J gene comes the end of the CDR3, since the read stops 3 residues before it. The chain employs TRBV20-1 and TRBJ2-1; 7 bases agree with TRBD1. V dropped 5 bases and J dropped 0; count of bases not matched to a gene: 7. The CDR3 extends over 15 amino acids. Germline V gene sequence: CDR1 DFQATT, CDR2 SNEGSKA (reference sequence). CDR3 sequence reads: CSAQDRVSSYNEQFF. The sequenced part of the CDR3 DNA is TGCAGTGCTCAAGACAGGGTAAGCTCCTACAATGAG.

As to this clone: The CDR3 end lies 3 residues beyond the end of the read and is filled in from the germline J gene. The chain has TRBV24-1 and TRBJ2-7; D may be TRBD1 (6 bases). Trimming left V 2 bases short and J 3 bases short, with 10 bases between. This CDR3 spans 14 amino acids. Looked up from germline, CDR1 is KGHDR and CDR2 is SFDVKD. The DNA read from the CDR3 is TGTGCCACCAGTGATTCTGGGGGCCGCTACGAG. It codes for CATSDSGGRYE. In full, the CDR3 is CATSDSGGRYEQYF.

Worth noting for this clone: The read falls 3 residues short of the CDR3 end, and the missing part is taken from the germline J gene. The rearrangement uses TRBV27 and TRBJ1-2, with TRBD1 identical over 10 bases. Germline V gene lookup returns CDR1 MNHEY and CDR2 SMNVEV (reference sequence). The CDR3 contains 14 residues. CDR3 DNA (partial): TGTGCCAGCAGTTTTAGGGACAGGGGAGGAGGC. Translating gives CASSFRDRGGG. The entire CDR3 is CASSFRDRGGGYTF.

Concerning this clone: The read comes to an end 3 residues before the CDR3 does, leaving the germline J gene to fill in the end. V gene TRBV19 combines with J gene TRBJ2-2; 10 bases agree with TRBD2. Germline CDR1 is LNHDA and CDR2 is SQIVND (reference sequence). This CDR3 region has 18 residues. The V segment lost 6 bases and the J segment 1 base; nucleotides outside the gene matches: 11. The covered CDR3 bases are TGTGCCAGTAGCCTGCACAGCGGGAGGGCCGGGAACACCGGGGAG. This encodes CASSLHSGRAGNTGE. The complete CDR3 protein is CASSLHSGRAGNTGELFF. Based on the CDR3 plus reference TRBV19 and TRBJ2-2, the full variable domain is DGGITQSPKYLFRKEGQNVTLSCEQNLNHDAMYWYRQDPGQGLRLIYYSQIVNDFQKGDIAEGYSVSREKKESFPLTVTSAQKNPTAFYLCASSLHSGRAGNTGELFFGEGSRLTVL.

As to this clone: The read ends 3 residues early relative to the CDR3; the germline J gene fills the gap. This chain connects TRBV2 to TRBJ2-1; 7 nucleotides line up with TRBD2. The CDR3 is 14 residues long. The germline V gene has CDR1 SNHLY and CDR2 FYNNEI. V lost 8 bases and J lost 4; bases outside the gene matches: 8. The sequenced CDR3 bases are TGTGCCAGCCAAGGCCTAGCGGCTTACAATGAG. It specifies CASQGLAAYNE. The entire CDR3 reads CASQGLAAYNEQFF.

Remarks on this clone: Read sequence stops 3 residues before the CDR3 end, and the germline J gene provides the missing end. The chain recombines TRBV19 with TRBJ1-2; D uncertain. V shed 5 bases and J shed 2 bases, with 9 bases lying between them. CDR3 length: 13 amino acids. Germline-derived CDR1 and CDR2 are LNHDA and SQIVND (reference sequence). CDR3 region: CASSLQGNYGYTF. CDR3 DNA, as far as it was read: TGTGCCAGTAGTCTGCAAGGGAACTATGGC.

Judged by frequency, this clone is medium-sized. Coverage ceases 3 residues before the CDR3 finishes, and the germline J gene fills in the end. The J gene is TRBJ1-2, the V gene TRBV29-1; no definite D call. Germline-derived CDR1 and CDR2 are SQVTM and ANQGSEA. The CDR3 consists of 14 residues. The V and J ends lost 3 bases and 4 bases respectively, with 15 bases between them. CDR3 DNA (partial): TGCAGCGTTGACTTGGCCAGGTCTACCTATGGC. Amino acids: CSVDLARSTYG. The entire CDR3 protein is CSVDLARSTYGYTF.

The part of the CDR3 DNA that was read is TGTGCCACCGCTCCGCGGGGGGGTAGCTCCTACAATGAG. Amino acids: CATAPRGGSSYNE. The CDR3, in full, reads CATAPRGGSSYNEQFF. The chain employs TRBV24-1 and TRBJ2-1, with 9 bases matching TRBD2. With the read ending 3 residues before the CDR3 end, the germline J gene is used to fill in that end. CDR3 length: 16 amino acids. Per the germline V gene, CDR1 is KGHDR and CDR2 is SFDVKD. J lost 0 bases, V lost 9 bases, and 8 bases had no gene match.